The 30 T cell receptor beta chains listed next were all sequenced from one sample in a study of T cell responses to AZD1222 COVID-19 vaccine (TCRdb year 2021). The time point label corresponds to: about 28 days (+/-7) after the second vaccine dose. Libraries were prepared through the immunoSEQ multiplex PCR assay. Held by TCRdb, this immuneACCESS table contains in-frame sequences only and omits some clones. Under half of the omission traces to an unresolved V gene where checked; the cause of the rest is unknown. Here the sample has fewer than 120,000 clones; just under 95% occur a single time. The ten top clones hold 2% to 3% of the sample. Sequences were derived from peripheral blood, sampled 28 days after the second AZD1222 dose. Every receptor here comes from an adult who received the AZD1222 COVID-19 vaccine.

The V gene is TRBV7-8, the J gene TRBJ1-2; 7 nucleotides line up with TRBD1. The junction had 6 bases not matched to a gene; V was cut back by 0 bases and J by 8 bases. Germline values: CDR1 SGHVS, CDR2 FQNEAQ. The CDR3 runs to 14 residues. The CDR3 spells CASSLARQGGGYTF. CDR3 sequence (DNA): TGTGCCAGCAGCTTAGCGCGGCAGGGGGGCGGCTACACCTTC.

This clone was detected once. V gene TRBV7-8 combines with J gene TRBJ2-5, with 9 bases matching TRBD2. The CDR3 extends over 15 amino acids. J was trimmed by 3 bases and V by 5 bases; bases with no gene match: 7. Germline CDR1 and CDR2: SGHVS and FQNEAQ. This chain's CDR3 is CASSPQAGGKETQYF. The CDR3 DNA is TGTGCCAGCAGCCCACAAGCGGGGGGTAAAGAGACCCAGTACTTC.

CDR3 coding DNA: TGCGCCAGCAGCTCCACTGGACAGGTGGTTCCTCAAGAGACCCAGTACTTC. Its protein product is CASSSTGQVVPQETQYF. This chain links TRBV5-1 with TRBJ2-5, with 7 bases identical to TRBD1. Germline trimming cut 3 bases from V and 2 bases from J; bases unmatched to any gene: 13. This CDR3 is 17 amino acids long. Germline V CDR1 and CDR2: SGHRS, YFSETQ.

The rearrangement uses TRBV7-9 and TRBJ2-1; D uncertain. This CDR3 has 15 amino acids. Deletions cut 5 bases from V and 4 bases from J, with 15 bases between. CDR1 is SEHNR, CDR2 FQNEAQ, per germline (reference sequence). The CDR3 DNA follows: TGTGCCAGCAGCCCTTTATCTTTAGGGTACAATGAGCAGTTCTTC. It is translated as CASSPLSLGYNEQFF.

The J gene is TRBJ1-2, the V gene TRBV20-1, with a weak D call TRBD1 (5 bases). CDR3 size: 13 residues. The V end was cut by 3 bases, the J end by 4 bases, with 12 bases between. Germline values: CDR1 DFQATT, CDR2 SNEGSKA (reference sequence). Here the CDR3 DNA reads TGCAGTGCTAGTGACAGCTCTAGCTATGGCTACACCTTC. This codes for CSASDSSSYGYTF.

The chain carries TRBV10-3 and TRBJ2-7; tentatively, D is TRBD2 (6 bases). Germline values: CDR1 ENHRY, CDR2 SYGVKD. The ends were cut back, 2 bases at V and 0 bases at J, with 14 bases in the middle. This CDR3 region has 16 residues. As DNA, the CDR3 is TGTGCCATCAGTGAGCCCCCGGGACTCCTCTCCTACGAGCAGTACTTC. Amino acid sequence: CAISEPPGLLSYEQYF.

This clone was detected once. CDR3 loop: CASSYGGAQETQYF. The CDR3 nucleotides read TGTGCCAGCAGTTATGGGGGGGCCCAAGAGACCCAGTACTTC. The V call is TRBV6-6, the J call TRBJ2-5, with a tentative D call TRBD2 (7 bases). V was cut by 3 bases and J by 1 base, with 9 bases left in between. The CDR3 spans 14 residues. Germline V gene data show CDR1 as MNHNY and CDR2 as SVGAGI (reference sequence).

CDR3 nucleotide sequence: TGTGCCAGCGAAGGTTTCAGAGGGAGCTACACCTTC. The encoded protein is CASEGFRGSYTF. The chain joins TRBV2 to TRBJ1-2; D is uncertain. Per the germline V gene, CDR1 is SNHLY and CDR2 is FYNNEI. The CDR3 runs 12 residues. V lost 8 bases, J lost 9 bases, and 16 bases lay in between. The full variable domain, rest sourced from reference TRBV2 and TRBJ1-2, is EPEVTQTPSHQVTQMGQEVILRCVPISNHLYFYWYRQILGQKVEFLVSFYNNEISEKSEIFDDQFSVERPDGSNFTLKIRSTKLEDSAMYFCASEGFRGSYTFGSGTRLTVV.

The chain recombines TRBV13 with TRBJ1-1; 11 bases align to TRBD1. The germline CDR1 and CDR2 sequences are PRHDT and FYEKMQ (reference sequence). The CDR3 covers 14 residues. The V segment lost 5 bases and the J segment 6 bases; nucleotides outside the gene matches: 5. Written as DNA, the CDR3 is TGTGCCAGCAGCCGAGCGGACAGGGGGCCTGAAGCTTTCTTT. Its protein is CASSRADRGPEAFF. The variable domain in full, completed from reference TRBV13 and TRBJ1-1, reads AAGVIQSPRHLIKEKRETATLKCYPIPRHDTVYWYQQGPGQDPQFLISFYEKMQSDKGSIPDRFSAQQFSDYHSELNMSSLELGDSALYFCASSRADRGPEAFFGQGTRLTVV.

The rearrangement joins TRBV7-8 to TRBJ1-3; D possibly corresponds to TRBD1 (5 bases). The V end lost 1 base, the J end lost 0 bases, and 16 bases lay between the germline ends. This CDR3 region has 18 residues. CDR1 SGHVS and CDR2 FQNEAQ come from the germline V gene. In DNA form, the CDR3 reads TGTGCCAGCAGCTTAGAATTAAGGGGCCGAAACTCTGGAAACACCATATATTTT. Its translation is CASSLELRGRNSGNTIYF.

V usage is TRBV5-1 and J usage is TRBJ2-2, with TRBD2 matching over 13 bases. This CDR3 is 19 amino acids long. Germline loops: CDR1 SGHRS, CDR2 YFSETQ. Germline trimming cut 4 bases from V and 2 bases from J; bases unmatched to any gene: 11. CDR3 sequence (DNA): TGCGCCAGCAGCCCGGAGGGACTAGCGGGGCCATATAACACCGGGGAGCTGTTTTTT. Translating gives CASSPEGLAGPYNTGELFF.

The rearrangement links TRBV18 to TRBJ2-4, with 10 bases fitting TRBD1. Trimming at V came to 4 bases and at J to 6 bases, leaving 6 bases not matched to a gene. The germline V gene encodes CDR1 KGHSH and CDR2 LQKENI. The length of the CDR3 is 15 residues. CDR3 protein: CASSQDRGPLNIQYF. The CDR3 DNA is TGTGCCAGCTCACAAGACAGGGGGCCTTTAAACATTCAGTACTTC.

The V and J genes are TRBV2 and TRBJ2-3; D gene ambiguous. The V end was cut by 3 bases, the J end by 6 bases, with 10 bases between. Germline V lookup: CDR1 SNHLY, CDR2 FYNNEI. There are 13 residues in the CDR3. CDR3 nucleotide sequence: TGTGCCAGCAGTGATTTCGGCAAGGATACGCAGTATTTT. It codes for CASSDFGKDTQYF.

Only one count was recorded for this clone. The V gene is TRBV5-8, the J gene TRBJ1-2; D is ambiguous. This CDR3 comprises 12 residues. Trimming took 4 bases from V and 2 from J, leaving 6 bases between them. Germline lookup yields CDR1 SGHTS and CDR2 YDEGEE. The chain's CDR3 is CASSHRNYGYTF. The CDR3 DNA reads TGTGCCAGCAGCCACCGCAACTATGGCTACACCTTC.

A few counts support this clone. The V and J genes are TRBV7-2 and TRBJ1-3; D is unclear. Looked up from germline, CDR1 is SGHTA and CDR2 is FQGNSA. Trimming took off 0 bases at V and 0 bases at J, with 6 bases between the two ends. The CDR3 length is 15 residues. The CDR3 here is CASSLAAVSGNTIYF. The CDR3 DNA reads TGTGCCAGCAGCTTAGCGGCCGTCTCTGGAAACACCATATATTTT.

Here the CDR3 reads CASSSGQTATNEKLFF. CDR3 coding DNA: TGTGCCAGCAGCTCCGGACAGACTGCAACTAATGAAAAACTGTTTTTT. The chain joins TRBV5-4 to TRBJ1-4; D might be TRBD1 (6 bases). The V and J ends lost 3 bases and 0 bases respectively, with 12 bases between them. The CDR3 is 16 amino acids. Germline V gene data show CDR1 as SGHNT and CDR2 as YYREEE (reference sequence).

The chain recombines TRBV23-1 with TRBJ2-7, with TRBD1 identical over 10 bases. TRBV23-1 has ORF status, its function being uncertain. Germline trimming cut 10 bases from V and 4 bases from J; bases unmatched to any gene: 13. This CDR3 spans 15 amino acids. As DNA, the CDR3 is TGCGCCACCAAAAGCCCGGGACAGGGGACGTACGAGCAGTACTTC. This encodes CATKSPGQGTYEQYF.

Concerning this clone itself: The sample holds other DNA sequences that translate to the same CDR3. This chain links TRBV18 with TRBJ2-5; D not resolved. Trimming took 3 bases from V and 5 from J, leaving 7 bases between them. This CDR3 contains 12 residues. Germline V gene sequence: CDR1 KGHSH, CDR2 LQKENI. CDR3 loop: CASSPGVETQYF. In DNA form, the CDR3 reads TGTGCCAGCTCACCTGGCGTCGAGACCCAGTACTTC.

This sequence joins TRBV9 and TRBJ1-1, with 7 bases lining up with TRBD1. Trimming at V came to 4 bases and at J to 2 bases, leaving 8 bases not matched to a gene. CDR1 and CDR2 from the germline V gene are SGDLS and YYNGEE. The CDR3 consists of 15 residues. The CDR3 DNA follows: TGTGCCAGCAGCATACGGGACAGCCAAAACACTGAAGCTTTCTTT. It specifies CASSIRDSQNTEAFF.

V usage is TRBV20-1 and J usage is TRBJ2-5; D not resolved. The CDR3 is made up of 11 amino acids. From germline, CDR1 is DFQATT and CDR2 SNEGSKA (reference sequence). V gave up 3 bases and J gave up 4 bases, with 6 bases separating them. CDR3 nucleotide sequence: TGCAGTGCTAGTGCCTTAGAGACCCAGTACTTC. Its translation is CSASALETQYF.

This chain uses TRBV4-2 with TRBJ2-7; 9 nucleotides agree with TRBD2. This CDR3 is 15 amino acids long. The V segment lost 4 bases and the J segment 2 bases; nucleotides outside the gene matches: 6. CDR1 LGHNA and CDR2 YNFKEQ come from the germline V gene. The CDR3 is CASSLLAGGPYEQYF. The DNA of the CDR3 is TGTGCCAGCAGCCTCCTGGCGGGGGGGCCCTACGAGCAGTACTTC.

The chain recombines TRBV21-1 with TRBJ2-7; TRBD1 is the table's D call and was not checked against the DNA. TRBV21-1 is a pseudogene locus. The CDR3 runs 14 residues. CDR3 sequence (DNA): TGTGCCAGCAGCAAAGCGGCAGGCTCCTACGAGCAGTACTTC. It specifies CASSKAAGSYEQYF.

In this sample, this clone turned up a few times. This chain connects TRBV21-1 to TRBJ2-7; TRBD1 was called by the table and not checked on the DNA. TRBV21-1 is designated a pseudogene. This CDR3 spans 15 amino acids. The CDR3 sequence: CASSARQGPTYEQYF. The CDR3 nucleotides are TGTGCCAGCAGCGCTAGACAGGGACCAACCTACGAGCAGTACTTC.

The chain has TRBV2 and TRBJ1-5, with D tentatively TRBD1 (5 bases). This CDR3 region has 15 residues. From germline, CDR1 is SNHLY and CDR2 FYNNEI. The V gene lost 8 bases and the J gene lost 0 bases, with 14 bases spanning the gap. The CDR3 is CASGLTDHSNQPQHF. For the CDR3, the DNA is TGTGCCAGCGGTCTGACAGATCATAGCAATCAGCCCCAGCATTTT.

The genes are TRBV5-1 and TRBJ1-2; 12 bases map to TRBD1. Germline CDR1 reads SGHRS; CDR2 reads YFSETQ. J lost 3 bases, V lost 7 bases, and 4 bases had no gene match. CDR3 length: 14 residues. The DNA for the CDR3 is TGCGCCAGCTCCGGGACAGGGGGCGACTATGGCTACACCTTC. This sequence encodes CASSGTGGDYGYTF.

The chain is built from TRBV19 and TRBJ1-5; unclear D gene. Germline CDR1 reads LNHDA; CDR2 reads SQIVND (reference sequence). The CDR3 extends over 13 amino acids. V was trimmed by 7 bases and J by 5 bases, leaving 12 bases between them. In DNA, the CDR3 is TGTGCCAGTACCATGGATAGGTATCAGCCCCAGCATTTT. It yields the protein CASTMDRYQPQHF.

In this sample, this clone turned up once. The chain uses TRBV19 and TRBJ2-1; unclear D gene. Trimming pared 6 bases from V and 0 bases from J, leaving 12 bases between. Germline CDR1 and CDR2: LNHDA and SQIVND (reference sequence). This CDR3 contains 15 residues. CDR3 sequence reads: CASRTADISYNEQFF. In nucleotides, the CDR3 is TGTGCCAGTAGAACGGCGGATATCTCCTACAATGAGCAGTTCTTC. Using reference TRBV19 and TRBJ2-1 for the parts outside the CDR3, the full variable domain is DGGITQSPKYLFRKEGQNVTLSCEQNLNHDAMYWYRQDPGQGLRLIYYSQIVNDFQKGDIAEGYSVSREKKESFPLTVTSAQKNPTAFYLCASRTADISYNEQFFGPGTRLTVL.

This clone was picked up one time. This chain connects TRBV14 to TRBJ1-6; D may be TRBD1 (6 bases). V was pared by 7 bases and J by 9 bases, with 16 bases between. The CDR3 has 14 amino acids. Germline V gives CDR1 SGHDN, CDR2 FVKESK. CDR3 protein: CASKGGGGGSPLHF. CDR3 DNA sequence: TGTGCCAGCAAGGGAGGAGGGGGTGGTTCACCCCTCCACTTT. Based on the CDR3 plus reference TRBV14 and TRBJ1-6, the full variable domain is EAGVTQFPSHSVIEKGQTVTLRCDPISGHDNLYWYRRVMGKEIKFLLHFVKESKQDESGMPNNRFLAERTGGTYSTLKVQPAELEDSGVYFCASKGGGGGSPLHFGNGTRLTVT.

V is TRBV11-1 and J is TRBJ2-1; the match to TRBD1 covers 8 bases. The V segment lost 0 bases and the J segment 2 bases; nucleotides outside the gene matches: 0. CDR3 length: 15 residues. CDR1 and CDR2 (germline): SGHAT, FQDESV (reference sequence). The CDR3 coding sequence is TGTGCCAGCAGCTTAGCACAGGGGGCCTACAATGAGCAGTTCTTC. Translating gives CASSLAQGAYNEQFF.

This clone was seen once. The V and J genes are TRBV7-9 and TRBJ1-5, with no clear D. The CDR3 has 15 residues. V gave up 5 bases and J gave up 2 bases, with 13 bases separating them. CDR1 is SEHNR, CDR2 FQNEAQ, per germline (reference sequence). CDR3 in amino acids: CASSVAGSRNQPQHF. The CDR3 DNA is TGTGCCAGCAGCGTTGCTGGGAGCCGCAATCAGCCCCAGCATTTT.